This T cell receptor (beta chain) was captured in a study of T-cell reconstitution after alpha-beta-depleted transplantation in children. Overall study results and limits: One year after transplant, T-cell counts and diversity came mostly from newly produced T cells. For some patients, TCRbeta diversity was high at day 60 because of recipient T cells and thymic progenitors that survived.

This clonotype was seen a handful of times. Its antigen is undetermined. Germline CDR1 MNHEY, CDR2 SVGEGT. V lost 2 bases and J lost 12, with 14 bases in between. The CDR3 is 13 residues long. The authors prepared the TCRbeta library with unique molecular identifiers. TCRdb independently ran MiXCR on the PCR reads; one entry per CDR3 protein. The repertoire holds about 250,000 distinct CDR3 sequences, with approximately 24% as singletons. The source material was PBMCs, mostly from graft donor cells, sampled 360 days after TCRalphabeta/CD19-depleted stem cell transplant. The sequence was obtained from a female patient younger than 10 who had a stem cell transplant for congenital amegakaryocytic thrombocytopenia, so the T cells may come from the graft donor. The chain carries TRBV6-2 or TRBV6-3 and TRBJ1-5; unclear D gene. CDR3 DNA: TGTGCCAGCAGTTACGGACGGATCAGACGCCAGCATTTT. This translates into CASSYGRIRRQHF.